This TCR beta chain was observed in a study of T cell changes during pregnancy in multiple sclerosis. Trimming removed 4 bases from V and 5 bases from J; junction bases left unmatched: 10. The CDR3 consists of 17 residues. CDR1 and CDR2 from the germline V gene are ENHRY and SYGVKD. Produced via immunoSEQ multiplex PCR; TCRdb's table is partial and in-frame only. The table has approximately 70,000 clones, roughly 94% seen once. Sequencing was performed on CD4+ T cells from peripheral blood mononuclear cells, taken after pregnancy. The chain uses TRBV10-3 and TRBJ2-1; TRBD2 matches at 11 bases. The TCR sequence derives from a female donor with multiple sclerosis, enrolled in a pregnancy study. CDR3 nucleotide sequence: TGTGCCATCAGTGGAAGAAAACTAGCGGGAGAGGACAATGAGCAGTTCTTC. Its translation: CAISGRKLAGEDNEQFF.